These T cell receptor beta chains were read from a single sample in a study of monozygotic twins with inflammatory bowel disease. TCRdb reprocessed the 5' RACE reads, keeping one entry per CDR3 protein, no DNA. The sample table includes about 300,000 distinct CDR3 sequences. The sample consisted of blood. These receptors came from a human donor with ulcerative colitis or Crohn's disease, or a healthy co-twin of an affected twin (not recorded which). CDR3s include the opening cysteine and the closing phenylalanine or tryptophan.

j_gene	v_gene	CDR3aa
TRBJ2-2	TRBV4-2	CASSQEAGGYEGELFF
TRBJ2-5	TRBV13	CASSLLGSQETQYF
TRBJ2-4	TRBV7-9	CASSLDFPVAKNIQYF
TRBJ2-3	TRBV28	CASSQSSVGRDTQYF
TRBJ1-2	TRBV5-1	CASSLDVTGVEGYTF
TRBJ1-5	TRBV12-3/TRBV12-4	CASSPPGQHNQPQHF
TRBJ1-6	TRBV7-3	CASSLWDRGNSPLHF
TRBJ2-7	TRBV28	CASSDRSFSSYEQYF
TRBJ2-6	TRBV28	CASSSHSGANVLTF
TRBJ2-7	TRBV28	CASSRQGVAYEQYF